The source of this TCR beta chain is a study of blood T cell repertoires in COVID-19. Study-level background: The origin of the acute and convalescent COVID-19 samples was the United States, Italy and Spain. In each case, the material was cDNA or gDNA derived from T cells, B-cell-depleted T cells, or PBMCs.

TCRdb keeps only in-frame clones here, not all; method: immunoSEQ multiplex PCR. The sample lists about 140,000 clones; over 70% were seen once. CDR1 is SGDLS and CDR2 is YYNGEE in the germline V gene. The V gene lost 0 bases and the J gene lost 10 bases, with 14 bases spanning the gap. There are 14 residues in the CDR3. Specimen: peripheral blood. The chain uses TRBV9 and TRBJ2-1; tentatively, D is TRBD2 (5 bases). The source is a woman aged 45-59 years with acute or convalescent COVID-19. The CDR3 sequence is CASSVGLAEREQFF. As DNA, the CDR3 is TGTGCCAGCAGCGTAGGGCTAGCTGAAAGAGAGCAGTTCTTC. The full variable domain, rest sourced from reference TRBV9 and TRBJ2-1, is DSGVTQTPKHLITATGQRVTLRCSPRSGDLSVYWYQQSLDQGLQFLIQYYNGEERAKGNILERFSAQQFPDLHSELNLSSLELGDSALYFCASSVGLAEREQFFGPGTRLTVL.